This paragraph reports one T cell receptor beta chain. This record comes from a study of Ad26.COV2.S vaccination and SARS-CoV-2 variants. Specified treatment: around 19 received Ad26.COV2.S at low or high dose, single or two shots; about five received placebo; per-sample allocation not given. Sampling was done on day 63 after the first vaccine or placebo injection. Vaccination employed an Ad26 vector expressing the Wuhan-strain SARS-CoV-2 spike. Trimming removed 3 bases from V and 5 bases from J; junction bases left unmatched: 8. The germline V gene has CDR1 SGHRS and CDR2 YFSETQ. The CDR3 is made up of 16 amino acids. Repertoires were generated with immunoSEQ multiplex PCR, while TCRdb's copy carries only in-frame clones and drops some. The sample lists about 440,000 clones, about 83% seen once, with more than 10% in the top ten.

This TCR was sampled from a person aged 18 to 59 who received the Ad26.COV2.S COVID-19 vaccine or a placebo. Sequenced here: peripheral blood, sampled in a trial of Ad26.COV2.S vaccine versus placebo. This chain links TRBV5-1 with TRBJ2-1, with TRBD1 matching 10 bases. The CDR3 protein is CASSWTRQGANNEQFF. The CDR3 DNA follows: TGCGCCAGCAGCTGGACGAGACAGGGGGCAAACAATGAGCAGTTCTTC.